The TCR beta chain described here comes from a study of shared clonotypes between healthy human individuals. The overall study: The cohort comprised a couple of women and a few men. Their ages spanned 18 to 49 years. Study outcomes and limitations: Estimated richness values were generally larger in naive subsets than in memory subsets.

Trimming left V 3 bases short and J 3 bases short, with 17 bases between. Germline CDR1 and CDR2: ENHRY and SYGVKD. The CDR3 sequence is 16 residues long. Assay: immunoSEQ multiplex PCR; the TCRdb copy retains only in-frame clones and omits some. The profile covers nearly 1,000,000 clones, with around 80% appearing a single time and about 1.5% taken by the ten largest. In regard to this clone: Antigen: not known.

This receptor was taken from a man aged 18 to 30 in good health. The specimen was memory CD4+ T cells sorted from blood. Subset described: CD45RA-negative fraction. The rearrangement uses TRBV10-3 and TRBJ1-1; a possible D gene is TRBD1 (6 bases). CDR3 coding DNA: TGTGCCATCAGTGATCCCCGGGGGCGGGCGGACACTGAAGCTTTCTTT. This encodes CAISDPRGRADTEAFF.